The next 25 T cell receptor beta chains were all read from a single sample in a study of blood T cell repertoires in COVID-19. Profiling relied on immunoSEQ multiplex PCR, and the TCRdb table lists in-frame clones only, not all of them. The sample carries about 380,000 clones, approximately 89% recorded once. The sequenced material came from PBMCs or T cells enriched from blood (not recorded which). All receptors derive from a man aged 30 to 45 who had recovered from COVID-19.

The chain carries TRBV28 and TRBJ2-3; 9 positions agree with TRBD2. The V and J ends lost 3 bases and 6 bases, in that order; junction bases with no gene match: 10. The length of the CDR3 is 16 residues. Germline V gene sequence: CDR1 MDHEN, CDR2 SYDVKM. Here the CDR3 DNA reads TGTGCCAGCAGTTTTCCCGGCGGGGGGGCCCGTGATACGCAGTATTTT. Translated, it gives CASSFPGGGARDTQYF.

The J gene is TRBJ2-2, the V gene TRBV3-1 (or the pseudogene TRBV3-2); D gene unclear. Germline-derived CDR1 and CDR2 are LGHDT and YNNKEL (reference sequence). The V end lost 1 base, the J end lost 6 bases, and 6 bases lay between the germline ends. This CDR3 is built from 13 residues. The CDR3: CASSQVAAGELFF. In DNA, the CDR3 is TGTGCCAGCAGCCAAGTGGCAGCCGGGGAGCTGTTTTTT.

The J gene is TRBJ1-1, the V gene TRBV10-1; perhaps TRBD1 as D (5 bases). CDR3 size: 15 residues. Germline CDR1 reads WNHNN; CDR2 reads SYGVQD (reference sequence). V gave up 0 bases and J gave up 3 bases, with 11 bases separating them. The CDR3 sequence is CASSESRDLYTEAFF. In DNA form, the CDR3 reads TGCGCCAGCAGTGAGTCCCGGGACTTATACACTGAAGCTTTCTTT.

This clone showed up just once. V and J are TRBV10-2 and TRBJ2-5; TRBD2 aligns across 7 bases. The germline V gene has CDR1 WSHSY and CDR2 SAAADI. After removal of 8 bases from V and 1 base from J, the junction contained 7 bases not matched to a gene. There are 14 residues in the CDR3. CDR3 loop: CASGSSGRQETQYF. CDR3 bases: TGCGCCAGCGGAAGTAGCGGGCGCCAAGAGACCCAGTACTTC.

The rearrangement joins TRBV13 to TRBJ2-3; 14 nucleotides line up with TRBD2. V lost 5 bases to trimming and J lost 6 bases; unmatched junction nucleotides: 4. This CDR3 spans 15 amino acids. CDR1 is PRHDT, CDR2 FYEKMQ, per germline (reference sequence). The CDR3 nucleotides are TGTGCCAGCAGCGGACTAGCGGGGGGCCCCGATACGCAGTATTTT. Amino acid sequence: CASSGLAGGPDTQYF.

The chain carries TRBV7-2 and TRBJ1-2; D not resolved. Trimming removed 3 bases from V and 4 bases from J, with 9 bases in between. Germline V gene lookup returns CDR1 SGHTA and CDR2 FQGNSA. The CDR3 extends over 13 amino acids. For the CDR3, the DNA is TGTGCCAGCAGCTTCGACTTACTCTATGGCTACACCTTC. Amino acid sequence: CASSFDLLYGYTF.

The chain is built from TRBV27 and TRBJ1-6; a possible D gene is TRBD1 (5 bases). CDR1 and CDR2 from the germline V gene are MNHEY and SMNVEV (reference sequence). The CDR3 covers 15 residues. Trimming took off 3 bases at V and 4 bases at J, with 10 bases between the two ends. CDR3 sequence (DNA): TGTGCCAGCAGTTTGTCGCAGGGATATAATTCACCCCTCCACTTT. It yields the protein CASSLSQGYNSPLHF.

This chain links TRBV9 with TRBJ1-2; tentative D call: TRBD1 (6 bases). The CDR3 is made up of 14 amino acids. CDR1 SGDLS and CDR2 YYNGEE come from the germline V gene. V shed 0 bases and J shed 8 bases, with 14 bases lying between them. For the CDR3, the DNA is TGTGCCAGCAGCGTAGGAACAGGGTCACAAGGCTACACCTTC. Its protein product is CASSVGTGSQGYTF.

The V gene is TRBV10-3, the J gene TRBJ2-2; D possibly corresponds to TRBD2 (5 bases). V gave up 2 bases and J gave up 1 base, with 8 bases separating them. CDR1 and CDR2 from the germline V gene are ENHRY and SYGVKD. The CDR3 sequence is 15 residues long. The CDR3 sequence is CAISEGGRNTGELFF. CDR3 sequence (DNA): TGTGCCATCAGTGAGGGAGGCCGGAACACCGGGGAGCTGTTTTTT.

The V call is TRBV4-1, the J call TRBJ1-5, with D tentatively TRBD1 (6 bases). This CDR3 is 17 amino acids long. Germline CDR1 reads MGHRA; CDR2 reads YSYEKL. V lost 0 bases and J lost 5, with 17 bases in between. CDR3 coding DNA: TGCGCCAGCAGCCAAGATCTCCTACAGGGTTTGTATCAGCCCCAGCATTTT. It encodes CASSQDLLQGLYQPQHF.

The genes are TRBV11-3 and TRBJ2-7, with 7 bases that match TRBD2. The germline V gene encodes CDR1 SGHNT and CDR2 YENEEA. With 2 bases clipped from V and 3 bases from J, the junction kept 4 bases outside the gene matches. This CDR3 contains 14 residues. The CDR3: CASSLRGEGYEQYF. CDR3 bases: TGTGCCAGCAGCTTACGGGGGGAAGGCTACGAGCAGTACTTC.

The chain uses TRBV5-1 and TRBJ1-3; 7 bases agree with TRBD1. Looked up from germline, CDR1 is SGHRS and CDR2 is YFSETQ. The V and J ends lost 4 bases and 4 bases, in that order; junction bases with no gene match: 11. The CDR3 contains 16 residues. DNA of the CDR3: TGCGCCAGCAGCGAGCAGGGGGTTTTGGGAGGAAACACCATATATTTT. It translates to CASSEQGVLGGNTIYF.

The chain joins TRBV20-1 to TRBJ1-2; maybe TRBD1 (5 bases). The V end lost 3 bases, the J end lost 2 bases, and 10 bases lay between the germline ends. The germline CDR1 and CDR2 sequences are DFQATT and SNEGSKA (reference sequence). The CDR3 spans 13 residues. DNA of the CDR3: TGCAGTGCTAGTCGGGGGACGAACTATGGCTACACCTTC. This codes for CSASRGTNYGYTF.

The chain combines TRBV6-5 with TRBJ2-1; a weak D match, TRBD2 (6 bases). The germline V gene has CDR1 MNHEY and CDR2 SVGAGI. The V and J ends lost 7 bases and 0 bases respectively, with 13 bases between them. The CDR3 is 15 amino acids. The CDR3 loop is CASTRGSSSYNEQFF. The CDR3 DNA is TGTGCCAGCACCCGGGGGTCCAGCTCCTACAATGAGCAGTTCTTC.

Only one count was recorded for this clone. CDR3 bases: TGTGCCAGCAGCCAAGTGAGGGACTCCTACGAGCAGTACTTC. Translating gives CASSQVRDSYEQYF. The gene calls are TRBV3-1 (or the pseudogene TRBV3-2) and TRBJ2-7, with D possibly TRBD2 on 5 matching bases. Per the germline V gene, CDR1 is LGHDT and CDR2 is YNNKEL (reference sequence). With 1 base removed from V and 0 bases from J, the gap between germline ends came to 7 bases. The CDR3 extends over 14 amino acids.

The CDR3: CASSLGGQGSNQPQHF. For the CDR3, the DNA is TGTGCCAGCAGCTTGGGTGGACAGGGTTCCAATCAGCCCCAGCATTTT. The V gene is TRBV5-4, the J gene TRBJ1-5, with TRBD1 matching over 8 bases. There are 16 residues in the CDR3. Germline V gives CDR1 SGHNT, CDR2 YYREEE (reference sequence). V lost 0 bases and J lost 3; bases outside the gene matches: 5.

The V call is TRBV5-6, the J call TRBJ2-7; TRBD1 matches at 9 bases. This CDR3 has 15 amino acids. With V trimmed by 0 bases and J by 4 bases, 5 bases remained unmatched. Germline values: CDR1 SGHDT, CDR2 YYEEEE. CDR3 DNA sequence: TGTGCCAGCAGCTTGGTACCGGGACAGGGTTACGAGCAGTACTTC. Its translation is CASSLVPGQGYEQYF.

The chain is built from TRBV9 and TRBJ1-3, with no clear D. The V end was cut by 4 bases, the J end by 2 bases, with 7 bases between. CDR1 SGDLS and CDR2 YYNGEE come from the germline V gene. The CDR3 extends over 13 amino acids. For the CDR3, the DNA is TGTGCCAGCAGCCCCCCAGCTGGAAACACCATATATTTT. Protein sequence: CASSPPAGNTIYF.

The rearrangement uses TRBV7-2 and TRBJ2-3, with a weak D call TRBD2 (7 bases). Trimming removed 4 bases from V and 5 bases from J, with 19 bases in between. This CDR3 has 16 amino acids. Germline CDR1 and CDR2: SGHTA and FQGNSA. Here the CDR3 DNA reads TGTGCCAGCAGCTCGCTAGAGGGGGGGCTTCGAGATACGCAGTATTTT. This sequence encodes CASSSLEGGLRDTQYF. The full variable domain, in which reference TRBV7-2 and TRBJ2-3 provide the parts outside the CDR3, is GAGVSQSPSNKVTEKGKDVELRCDPISGHTALYWYRQSLGQGLEFLIYFQGNSAPDKSGLPSDRFSAERTGGSVSTLTIQRTQQEDSAVYLCASSSLEGGLRDTQYFGPGTRLTVL.

The chain uses TRBV7-9 and TRBJ1-3, with 8 bases that match TRBD1. Germline lookup yields CDR1 SEHNR and CDR2 FQNEAQ (reference sequence). The CDR3 loop spans 15 amino acids. V lost 5 bases, J lost 3 bases, and 6 bases stayed unmatched. The CDR3 here is CASSIGQGSGNTIYF. DNA for the CDR3: TGTGCCAGCAGCATCGGACAGGGAAGTGGAAACACCATATATTTT.

This sequence joins TRBV25-1 and TRBJ1-6; tentatively, D is TRBD1 (5 bases). In germline, CDR1 is MGHDK, CDR2 SYGVNS. The CDR3 is 16 amino acids. V lost 0 bases to trimming and J lost 10 bases, with 16 bases between them. CDR3 DNA: TGTGCCAGCAGTGAATATGGGGTCGGCGGGACCTCACCCCTCCACTTT. Translation gives CASSEYGVGGTSPLHF.

The chain employs TRBV5-1 and TRBJ2-3; no clear D. This CDR3 has 14 amino acids. Trimming shortened V by 0 bases and J by 0 bases, and 5 bases separated the two germline ends. CDR1 SGHRS and CDR2 YFSETQ come from the germline V gene. CDR3 amino acids: CASSLAFSTDTQYF. CDR3 bases: TGCGCCAGCAGCTTGGCCTTCAGCACAGATACGCAGTATTTT.

V usage is TRBV6-5 and J usage is TRBJ1-2, with D possibly TRBD1 on 5 matching bases. V dropped 6 bases and J dropped 4 bases, with 15 bases sitting between them. Germline CDR1 MNHEY, CDR2 SVGAGI. There are 14 residues in the CDR3. CDR3: CASRTDTASYGYTF. The CDR3 region has the DNA TGTGCCAGCAGAACGGACACGGCAAGCTATGGCTACACCTTC.

The rearrangement uses TRBV7-6 and TRBJ2-5; D ambiguous. CDR3 size: 12 residues. The germline V gene has CDR1 SGHVS and CDR2 FNYEAQ. The V end lost 6 bases, the J end lost 5 bases, and 10 bases lay between the germline ends. The CDR3 reads CASRLAGETQYF. Here the CDR3 DNA reads TGTGCCAGCAGATTGGCCGGGGAGACCCAGTACTTC.

The chain joins TRBV9 to TRBJ2-3, with 8 positions matching TRBD2. The CDR3 sequence is 14 residues long. The germline V gene encodes CDR1 SGDLS and CDR2 YYNGEE. The junction had 2 bases not matched to a gene; V was cut back by 3 bases and J by 2 bases. Here the CDR3 reads CASSATSVTDTQYF. Here the CDR3 DNA reads TGTGCCAGCAGCGCGACTAGCGTCACAGATACGCAGTATTTT.